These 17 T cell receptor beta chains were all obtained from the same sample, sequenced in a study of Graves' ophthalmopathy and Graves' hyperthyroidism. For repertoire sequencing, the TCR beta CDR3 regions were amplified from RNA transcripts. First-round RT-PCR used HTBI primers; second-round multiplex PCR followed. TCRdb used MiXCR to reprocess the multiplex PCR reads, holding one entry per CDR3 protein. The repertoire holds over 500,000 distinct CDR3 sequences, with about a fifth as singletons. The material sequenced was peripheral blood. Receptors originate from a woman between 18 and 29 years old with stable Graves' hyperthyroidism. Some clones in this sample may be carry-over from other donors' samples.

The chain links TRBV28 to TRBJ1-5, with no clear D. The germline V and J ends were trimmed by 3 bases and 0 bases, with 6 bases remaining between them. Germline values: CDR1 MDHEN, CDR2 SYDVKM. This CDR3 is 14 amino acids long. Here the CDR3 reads CASSFKYSNQPQHF. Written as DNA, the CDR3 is TGTGCCAGCAGTTTTAAGTATAGCAATCAGCCCCAGCATTTT.

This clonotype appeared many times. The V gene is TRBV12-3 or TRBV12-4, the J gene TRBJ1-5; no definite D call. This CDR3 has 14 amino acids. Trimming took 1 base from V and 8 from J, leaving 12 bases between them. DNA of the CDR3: TGTGCCAGCAGTTTAGGCAGGTATGGTGAGCCCCAGCATTTT. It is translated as CASSLGRYGEPQHF.

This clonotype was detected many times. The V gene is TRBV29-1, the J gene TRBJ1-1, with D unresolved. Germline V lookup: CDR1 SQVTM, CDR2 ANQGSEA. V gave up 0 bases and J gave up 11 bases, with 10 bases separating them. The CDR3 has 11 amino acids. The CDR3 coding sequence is TGCAGCGTTGAAGATCAAGGGTTTGCTTTCTTT. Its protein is CSVEDQGFAFF.

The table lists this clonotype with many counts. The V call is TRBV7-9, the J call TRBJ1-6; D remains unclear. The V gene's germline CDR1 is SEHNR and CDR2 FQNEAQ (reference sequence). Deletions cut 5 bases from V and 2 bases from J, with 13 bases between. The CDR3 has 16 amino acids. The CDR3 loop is CASSPWAYTYNSPLHF. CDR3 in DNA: TGTGCCAGCAGCCCCTGGGCCTACACCTATAATTCACCCCTCCACTTT. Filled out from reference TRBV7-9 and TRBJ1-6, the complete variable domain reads DTGVSQNPRHKITKRGQNVTFRCDPISEHNRLYWYRQTLGQGPEFLTYFQNEAQLEKSRLLSDRFSAERPKGSFSTLEIQRTEQGDSAMYLCASSPWAYTYNSPLHFGNGTRLTVT.

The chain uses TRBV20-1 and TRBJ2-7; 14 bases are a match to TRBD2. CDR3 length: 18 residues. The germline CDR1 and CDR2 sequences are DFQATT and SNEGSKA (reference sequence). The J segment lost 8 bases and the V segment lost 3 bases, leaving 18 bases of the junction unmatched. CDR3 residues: CSARGRPGLAGAFTKQYF. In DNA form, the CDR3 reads TGCAGTGCTAGGGGCAGACCGGGACTAGCGGGAGCCTTTACGAAGCAGTACTTC.

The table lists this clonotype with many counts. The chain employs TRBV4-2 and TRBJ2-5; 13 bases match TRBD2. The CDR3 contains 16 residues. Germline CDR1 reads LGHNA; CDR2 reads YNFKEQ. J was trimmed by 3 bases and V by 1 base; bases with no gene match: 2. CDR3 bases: TGTGCCAGCAGCCAAGGGGGGACTAGCGGGGAAGAGACCCAGTACTTC. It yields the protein CASSQGGTSGEETQYF.

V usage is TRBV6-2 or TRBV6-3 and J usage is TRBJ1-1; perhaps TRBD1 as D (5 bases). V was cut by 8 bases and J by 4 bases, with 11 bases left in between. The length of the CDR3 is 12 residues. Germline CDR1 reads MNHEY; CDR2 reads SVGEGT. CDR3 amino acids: CASRGVSTEAFF. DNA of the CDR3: TGTGCCAGCCGGGGGGTTAGCACTGAAGCTTTCTTT.

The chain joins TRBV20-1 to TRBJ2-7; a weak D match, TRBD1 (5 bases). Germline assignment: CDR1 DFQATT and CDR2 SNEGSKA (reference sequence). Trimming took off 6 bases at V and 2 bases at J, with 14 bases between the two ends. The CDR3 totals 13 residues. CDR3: CSAAPGHTYEQYF. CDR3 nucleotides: TGCAGTGCCGCGCCCGGACACACCTACGAGCAGTACTTC.

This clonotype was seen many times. The CDR3 DNA follows: TGTGCCAGCATTACACCTACGACAGGCATTGGCGAGCAGTACTTC. Amino acids: CASITPTTGIGEQYF. The chain employs TRBV28 and TRBJ2-7, with a possible D match to TRBD1 (6 bases). This CDR3 is 15 amino acids long. Germline CDR1 MDHEN, CDR2 SYDVKM. V lost 7 bases to trimming and J lost 6 bases, with 22 bases between them.

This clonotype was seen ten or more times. The CDR3 coding sequence is TGTGCCAGCAGTTTCGGGCAGGAGGGAGGCTACACCTTC. It codes for CASSFGQEGGYTF. The V and J genes are TRBV12-3 or TRBV12-4 and TRBJ1-2; D gene ambiguous. Deletions cut 3 bases from V and 8 bases from J, with 13 bases between. The CDR3 totals 13 residues.

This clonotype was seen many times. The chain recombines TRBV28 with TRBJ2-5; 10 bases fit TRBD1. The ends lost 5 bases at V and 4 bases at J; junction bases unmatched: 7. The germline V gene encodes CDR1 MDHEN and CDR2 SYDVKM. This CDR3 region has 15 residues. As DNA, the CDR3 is TGTGCCAGCAGTCCTCGGACAGGGGGTACAGAGACCCAGTACTTC. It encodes CASSPRTGGTETQYF.

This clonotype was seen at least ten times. The CDR3: CAVSDRQSNQPQHF. CDR3 coding DNA: TGTGCCGTATCAGATCGACAGTCCAATCAGCCCCAGCATTTT. V gene TRBV19 combines with J gene TRBJ1-5; D is perhaps TRBD1 (5 bases). CDR1 LNHDA and CDR2 SQIVND come from the germline V gene (reference sequence). Trimming removed 11 bases at V and 3 bases at J, with 17 bases between. The CDR3 has 14 amino acids.

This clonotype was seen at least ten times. For the CDR3, the DNA is TGTGCCAGTAGGATTGTTTCAGCTGGGGCCAACGTCCTGACTTTC. This codes for CASRIVSAGANVLTF. The rearrangement links TRBV19 to TRBJ2-6; D call uncertain. There are 15 residues in the CDR3. Germline V CDR1 and CDR2: LNHDA, SQIVND (reference sequence). V dropped 6 bases and J dropped 2 bases, with 11 bases sitting between them.

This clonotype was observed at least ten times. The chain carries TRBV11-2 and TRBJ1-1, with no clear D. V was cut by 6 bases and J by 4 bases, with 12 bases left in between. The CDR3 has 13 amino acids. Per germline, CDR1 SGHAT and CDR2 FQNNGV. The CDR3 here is CASSFSVGTEAFF. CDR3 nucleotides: TGTGCCAGCAGTTTCTCGGTCGGCACTGAAGCTTTCTTT.

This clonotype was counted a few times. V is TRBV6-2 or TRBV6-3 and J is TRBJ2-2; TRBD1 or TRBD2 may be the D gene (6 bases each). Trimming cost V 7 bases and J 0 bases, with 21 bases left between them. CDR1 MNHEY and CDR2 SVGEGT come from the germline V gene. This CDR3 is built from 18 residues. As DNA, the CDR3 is TGTGCCAGCATCGGGTGGGGGGCCCGAGGATCGAACACCGGGGAGCTGTTTTTT. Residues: CASIGWGARGSNTGELFF.

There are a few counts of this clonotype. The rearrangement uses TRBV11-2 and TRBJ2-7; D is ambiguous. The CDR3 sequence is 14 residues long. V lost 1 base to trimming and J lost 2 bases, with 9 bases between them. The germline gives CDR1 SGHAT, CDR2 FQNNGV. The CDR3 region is CASSLVGLTYEQYF. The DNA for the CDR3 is TGTGCCAGCAGCTTAGTAGGCCTGACCTACGAGCAGTACTTC.

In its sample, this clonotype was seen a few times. CDR3 bases: TGTGCCAGCAAGAGCCTACTGGGACAGGGTTTACAGCCCCAGCATTTT. The encoded protein is CASKSLLGQGLQPQHF. The chain carries TRBV19 and TRBJ1-5; TRBD1 matches at 9 bases. The CDR3 length is 16 residues. Germline V lookup: CDR1 LNHDA, CDR2 SQIVND (reference sequence). V lost 9 bases to trimming and J lost 7 bases; unmatched junction nucleotides: 16.